Following are 19 T cell receptor beta chains from one sample sequenced in a study of cytomegalovirus exposure and HLA in healthy donors. Both 60 Vbeta primers and 13 Jbeta primers went into the PCR. TCRdb's table, derived via immunoSEQ multiplex PCR, lists solely in-frame clones and lacks some. The sample gives almost 65,000 clones, over 70% of which show up once; roughly 5.1% is in the top ten. Sequenced: PBMCs. The receptors here all came from a male donor in good health and CMV-seropositive.

This clone has only a few counts. V usage is TRBV5-4 and J usage is TRBJ1-1; 8 bases align to TRBD1. The germline V gene has CDR1 SGHNT and CDR2 YYREEE (reference sequence). The CDR3 runs 13 residues. With 3 bases clipped from V and 8 bases from J, the junction kept 6 bases outside the gene matches. The CDR3 nucleotides are TGTGCCAGCAGCTATCAGGGGGCACCCGAAGCTTTCTTT. Translation gives CASSYQGAPEAFF.

This clone was detected only a few times. This chain connects TRBV11-3 to TRBJ2-1; perhaps TRBD2 as D (5 bases). CDR1 and CDR2 from the germline V gene are SGHNT and YENEEA. V lost 5 bases and J 6 bases, leaving 14 bases between the germline ends. CDR3 size: 14 residues. The DNA for the CDR3 is TGTGCCAGCAGCCTAGCCGGGATAGGCAATGAGCAGTTCTTC. As protein: CASSLAGIGNEQFF.

V and J are TRBV27 and TRBJ2-5, with D perhaps matching TRBD2 (6 bases). Trimming took 5 bases from V and 4 from J, leaving 11 bases between them. Germline V gives CDR1 MNHEY, CDR2 SMNVEV (reference sequence). The CDR3 contains 13 residues. CDR3 sequence reads: CASSPPGGETQYF. DNA for the CDR3: TGTGCCAGCAGTCCACCCGGGGGAGAGACCCAGTACTTC.

The rearrangement links TRBV7-9 to TRBJ1-4, with D perhaps matching TRBD1 (5 bases). Germline V gene lookup returns CDR1 SEHNR and CDR2 FQNEAQ (reference sequence). The V and J ends lost 5 bases and 2 bases respectively, with 12 bases between them. There are 15 residues in the CDR3. The CDR3 protein is CASSGGVGTNEKLFF. The CDR3 region has the DNA TGTGCCAGCAGCGGAGGGGTTGGCACTAATGAAAAACTGTTTTTT.

The chain combines TRBV7-9 with TRBJ2-7; TRBD2 agrees at 8 bases. The germline V gene has CDR1 SEHNR and CDR2 FQNEAQ (reference sequence). Trimming took 5 bases from V and 1 from J; bases not matched to a gene: 13. The CDR3 loop spans 17 amino acids. Written as DNA, the CDR3 is TGTGCCAGCAGCCTACAATACGGGGTAGCGGGGTCCTACGAGCAGTACTTC. Residues: CASSLQYGVAGSYEQYF.

This clone was detected once. This chain connects TRBV11-2 to TRBJ2-1; D call uncertain. Germline CDR1 and CDR2: SGHAT and FQNNGV. Trimming cost V 6 bases and J 5 bases, with 8 bases left between them. CDR3 length: 12 amino acids. The CDR3 is CASSPNHNEQFF. The CDR3 DNA reads TGTGCCAGCAGTCCCAATCACAATGAGCAGTTCTTC.

The chain is built from TRBV2 and TRBJ2-5, with D tentatively TRBD1 (5 bases). The germline V gene encodes CDR1 SNHLY and CDR2 FYNNEI. V lost 7 bases to trimming and J lost 5 bases, with 23 bases between them. There are 16 residues in the CDR3. This CDR3 reads CASTSGPGHGRETQYF. The DNA for the CDR3 is TGTGCCAGCACCTCCGGTCCCGGACACGGTCGGGAGACCCAGTACTTC.

This chain uses TRBV7-3 with TRBJ2-2, with a tentative D call TRBD1 (5 bases). The CDR3 spans 14 residues. V lost 5 bases, J lost 1 base, and 8 bases lay in between. Germline values: CDR1 SGHTA, CDR2 FQGTGA. This chain's CDR3 is CASSLQGNTGELFF. The DNA of the CDR3 is TGTGCCAGCAGCCTTCAGGGGAACACCGGGGAGCTGTTTTTT.

This sequence joins TRBV4-3 and TRBJ1-3; TRBD1 aligns across 7 bases. Germline CDR1 and CDR2: LGHNA and YSLEER. V lost 3 bases, J lost 4 bases, and 15 bases stayed unmatched. This CDR3 has 18 residues. The CDR3 is CASSQDRLSHRGGNTIYF. The CDR3 bases are TGCGCCAGCAGCCAGGACAGGTTGTCCCATCGTGGAGGAAACACCATATATTTT.

This clone was found once. The CDR3 bases are TGTGCCAGCAGCTCCCGGGTCTACCCGGCAGACACCGGGGAGCTGTTTTTT. Amino acid sequence: CASSSRVYPADTGELFF. This chain uses TRBV21-1 with TRBJ2-2; TRBD2, as called in the table, went unchecked against the DNA. TRBV21-1 is a documented pseudogene. This CDR3 spans 17 amino acids.

The chain uses TRBV5-1 and TRBJ2-3; the match to TRBD2 covers 13 bases. The J segment lost 1 base and the V segment lost 4 bases, leaving 6 bases of the junction unmatched. This CDR3 contains 17 residues. Germline loops: CDR1 SGHRS, CDR2 YFSETQ. The CDR3 loop reads CASSHWTSGGRTDTQYF. CDR3 in DNA: TGCGCCAGCAGCCATTGGACTAGCGGGGGACGCACAGATACGCAGTATTTT.

This clone was detected a few times. The chain joins TRBV4-2 to TRBJ1-5; D unclear. Germline CDR1 LGHNA, CDR2 YNFKEQ. Trimming left V 0 bases short and J 6 bases short, with 12 bases between. There are 15 residues in the CDR3. CDR3 protein: CASSQEWTEGQPQHF. The CDR3 region has the DNA TGTGCCAGCAGCCAAGAATGGACCGAGGGTCAGCCCCAGCATTTT.

The V gene is TRBV29-1, the J gene TRBJ1-1, with D maybe TRBD1 (5 bases). V was clipped by 7 bases and J by 0 bases, with 21 bases between them. CDR1 is SQVTM, CDR2 ANQGSEA, per germline. The CDR3 contains 16 residues. The CDR3: CSGAGLRSSMNTEAFF. The CDR3, as DNA: TGCAGCGGAGCGGGACTTCGAAGCAGCATGAACACTGAAGCTTTCTTT.

The rearrangement uses TRBV7-9 and TRBJ2-5; TRBD1 agrees at 10 bases. The CDR3 spans 15 residues. Germline V lookup: CDR1 SEHNR, CDR2 FQNEAQ (reference sequence). The trim removed 5 bases at V and 2 bases at J, leaving 5 bases unmatched. The CDR3: CASSLRTGGQETQYF. CDR3 nucleotides: TGTGCCAGCAGCCTGCGGACAGGGGGGCAAGAGACCCAGTACTTC.

This chain uses TRBV9 with TRBJ1-2, with 7 bases matching TRBD1. Germline CDR1 SGDLS, CDR2 YYNGEE. Losses at the gene ends were 3 bases for V and 11 bases for J; bases not matched to a gene: 4. The CDR3 covers 11 residues. The CDR3 loop reads CASSDRGSYTF. In DNA form, the CDR3 reads TGTGCCAGCAGCGACAGGGGTAGTTACACCTTC.

The chain uses TRBV2 and TRBJ2-4; 7 positions match TRBD2. This CDR3 comprises 14 residues. V gave up 8 bases and J gave up 5 bases; unmatched junction bases: 9. The germline gives CDR1 SNHLY, CDR2 FYNNEI. The CDR3 sequence: CASGRGASENIQYF. CDR3 nucleotide sequence: TGTGCCAGCGGGAGGGGAGCGTCCGAAAACATTCAGTACTTC.

The CDR3 sequence: CASGGTGGYTDTQYF. The CDR3 DNA reads as TGTGCCAGTGGCGGGACAGGCGGTTACACAGATACGCAGTATTTT. The V call is TRBV19, the J call TRBJ2-3; TRBD1 agrees at 8 bases. This CDR3 region has 15 residues. J lost 2 bases, V lost 8 bases, and 9 bases had no gene match. From germline, CDR1 is LNHDA and CDR2 SQIVND (reference sequence).

This clone was seen a handful of times. This chain links TRBV4-1 with TRBJ1-4, with 7 bases matching TRBD1. The V segment lost 5 bases and the J segment 8 bases; nucleotides outside the gene matches: 11. CDR1 is MGHRA and CDR2 is YSYEKL in the germline V gene. The CDR3 extends over 15 amino acids. The CDR3 region has the DNA TGCGCCAGCAGCTCACAGGGGATACTAGGGGAAAAACTGTTTTTT. Residues: CASSSQGILGEKLFF.

The chain is built from TRBV19 and TRBJ1-2; TRBD1 matches at 9 bases. Per germline, CDR1 LNHDA and CDR2 SQIVND (reference sequence). The CDR3 sequence is 13 residues long. The V and J ends lost 8 bases and 6 bases, in that order; junction bases with no gene match: 7. The chain's CDR3 is CASRDRVWDGYTF. CDR3 sequence (DNA): TGTGCCAGTCGGGACAGGGTGTGGGATGGCTACACCTTC.